A selection of T cell receptor beta chains follows, all from one sample in a study of blood T cell repertoires in COVID-19. Generated by immunoSEQ multiplex PCR, the TCRdb table keeps only in-frame clones and is missing some. The profile covers 200,000 or so clones, with 75% to 85% appearing a single time and around 2.4% taken by the ten largest. Sequencing was done on a sample of peripheral blood. The source is a man in his forties who had recovered from COVID-19. CDR3s include the opening cysteine and the closing phenylalanine or tryptophan. The D gene is left open where the match is weak. Where a row states a size, it is once, few, many or the class of an expanded clone; other rows omit it.

.,TRBV19,TRBJ1-6,few,CASGGTDGNNSPLHF,TGTGCCAGCGGCGGGACTGACGGGAATAATTCACCCCTCCACTTT
TRBD1,TRBV2,TRBJ1-6,.,CASSGRQGYYNSPLHF,TGTGCCAGCAGTGGGAGACAGGGCTACTATAATTCACCCCTCCACTTT
.,TRBV9,TRBJ1-1,.,CASSVGQRSTEAFF,TGTGCCAGCAGCGTAGGACAGAGAAGCACTGAAGCTTTCTTT
TRBD1,TRBV5-6,TRBJ1-2,.,CASSQGEVSYTF,TGTGCCAGCAGCCAGGGGGAGGTGAGCTACACCTTC
.,TRBV6-2/TRBV6-3,TRBJ1-5,.,CASSYSQGPQHF,TGTGCCAGCAGTTACTCCCAGGGCCCCCAGCATTTT
.,TRBV20-1,TRBJ1-2,.,CSAFRGGRYTF,TGCAGTGCTTTCAGGGGCGGCCGATACACCTTC
TRBD2,TRBV6-2/TRBV6-3,TRBJ2-3,.,CASSYSNSGLAPPDTQYF,TGTGCCAGCAGTTACTCCAATTCGGGACTAGCCCCACCAGATACGCAGTATTTT
.,TRBV12-5,TRBJ2-7,.,CASGWNPQVNSYEQYF,TGTGCTAGTGGTTGGAACCCCCAGGTTAACTCCTACGAGCAGTACTTC
.,TRBV7-6,TRBJ2-2,.,CASSLVAASWELFF,TGTGCCAGCAGCTTAGTGGCGGCGTCATGGGAGCTGTTTTTT
.,TRBV2,TRBJ1-2,.,CASSKSTDGYTF,TGTGCCAGCAGTAAGAGCACCGATGGCTACACCTTC
TRBD1,TRBV7-2,TRBJ1-1,.,CASRVTGTGNTEAFF,TGTGCCAGCAGGGTAACGGGGACAGGGAACACTGAAGCTTTCTTT
.,TRBV9,TRBJ1-2,.,CASSVGQGLANYGYTF,TGTGCCAGCAGCGTAGGGCAGGGATTAGCTAACTATGGCTACACCTTC
.,TRBV24-1,TRBJ1-2,.,CATSDAGSNYGYTF,TGTGCCACCAGTGATGCGGGATCTAACTATGGCTACACCTTC
TRBD1,TRBV11-2,TRBJ1-2,few,CASSSRAGGRYGYTF,TGTGCCAGCAGCTCCCGGGCAGGGGGACGCTATGGCTACACCTTC
TRBD2,TRBV4-3,TRBJ2-2,.,CASSQDSGTSDTGELFF,TGCGCCAGCAGCCAAGATAGCGGGACTAGCGACACCGGGGAGCTGTTTTTT
.,TRBV18,TRBJ2-7,.,CASSPPAGSYEQYF,TGTGCCAGCTCACCACCAGCAGGCTCCTACGAGCAGTACTTC
.,TRBV28,TRBJ1-2,.,CASSPGHIYGYTF,TGTGCCAGCAGTCCTGGACACATTTATGGCTACACCTTC
.,TRBV5-1,TRBJ2-7,few,CASSLGAAGHYEQYF,TGCGCCAGCAGCTTGGGGGCCGCAGGACACTACGAGCAGTACTTC
.,TRBV27,TRBJ2-7,.,CASRRISGGDYEQYF,TGTGCCAGCAGGCGCATCTCGGGCGGGGACTACGAGCAGTACTTC
.,TRBV11-2,TRBJ1-4,.,CASSPQPGSIEKLFF,TGTGCCAGCAGCCCGCAGCCGGGGTCAATCGAAAAACTGTTTTTT
.,TRBV7-7,TRBJ2-2,.,CASSRQGSLGLFF,TGTGCCAGCAGCCGTCAGGGCAGCCTGGGGCTGTTTTTT
.,TRBV5-4,TRBJ1-1,.,CASSRGGNTEAFF,TGTGCCAGCAGCCGGGGGGGGAACACTGAAGCTTTCTTT
.,TRBV27,TRBJ1-2,.,CASSVDMSGFPYGYTF,TGTGCCAGCAGTGTAGATATGTCAGGGTTTCCATATGGCTACACCTTC
.,TRBV11-3,TRBJ1-4,few,CASSLGGVAFEKLFF,TGTGCCAGCAGCTTAGGGGGCGTTGCCTTTGAAAAACTGTTTTTT
.,TRBV27,TRBJ2-7,.,CASSLRGSSPEQYF,TGTGCCAGCAGTTTAAGGGGATCTAGTCCCGAGCAGTACTTC
.,TRBV7-2,TRBJ1-1,few,CASSLDSWNTEAFF,TGTGCCAGCAGCCTGGACAGCTGGAACACTGAAGCTTTCTTT
.,TRBV10-3,TRBJ2-1,.,CAIRSPLGGEQFF,TGTGCCATCCGTAGCCCTTTGGGGGGTGAGCAGTTCTTC
TRBD1,TRBV6-2/TRBV6-3,TRBJ2-7,.,CASSFRDRRLHEQYF,TGTGCCAGCAGTTTTCGGGACAGGCGTCTCCACGAGCAGTACTTC
TRBD2,TRBV5-4,TRBJ2-3,.,CASSAGGGWGTDTQYF,TGTGCCAGCAGCGCGGGCGGGGGATGGGGCACAGATACGCAGTATTTT
.,TRBV6-1,TRBJ1-3,.,CASSRSGNTIYF,TGTGCCAGCAGTCGCTCTGGAAACACCATATATTTT
TRBD2,TRBV5-1,TRBJ2-5,.,CASSLAGDYPNGETQYF,TGCGCCAGCAGCTTGGCCGGGGACTACCCGAACGGGGAGACCCAGTACTTC
.,TRBV6-1,TRBJ2-5,.,CASSPTGDRVETQYF,TGTGCCAGCAGTCCCACCGGAGACAGAGTAGAGACCCAGTACTTC
TRBD1,TRBV10-3,TRBJ1-2,once,CATQNRDRGPSGYGYTF,TGTGCCACCCAAAACCGGGACAGGGGGCCCTCGGGCTATGGCTACACCTTC
.,TRBV5-1,TRBJ2-3,many,CASSLVTDTQYF,TGCGCCAGCAGCTTGGTAACAGATACGCAGTATTTT
.,TRBV18,TRBJ2-1,.,CASSPVSSGDNEQFF,TGTGCCAGCTCACCGGTTAGTAGCGGAGACAATGAGCAGTTCTTC
.,TRBV18,TRBJ2-1,few,CASSRSTGNYNEQFF,TGTGCCAGCTCACGCTCGACAGGAAACTACAATGAGCAGTTCTTC
TRBD1,TRBV5-4,TRBJ1-1,.,CASRSQGVVGTEAFF,TGTGCCAGCAGATCGCAGGGGGTGGTAGGCACTGAAGCTTTCTTT
TRBD1,TRBV7-2,TRBJ1-5,.,CASSFRQGANQPQHF,TGTGCCAGCAGCTTCAGACAGGGTGCCAATCAGCCCCAGCATTTT
.,TRBV27,TRBJ1-2,.,CASSFLAGILPNYGYTF,TGTGCCAGCAGTTTTCTGGCAGGGATACTACCTAACTATGGCTACACCTTC
.,TRBV11-2,TRBJ2-1,.,CASSLGDLSSYNEQFF,TGTGCCAGCAGCTTAGGGGACTTGAGCTCCTACAATGAGCAGTTCTTC
.,TRBV18,TRBJ2-3,.,CASSPAAGTDTQYF,TGTGCCAGCTCACCGGCGGCAGGCACAGATACGCAGTATTTT
TRBD1,TRBV11-3,TRBJ2-7,.,CASTEGAVAYEQYF,TGTGCCAGCACAGAGGGGGCGGTGGCCTACGAGCAGTACTTC
.,TRBV19,TRBJ2-7,.,CASSPIFERALYEQYF,TGTGCCAGTAGCCCGATTTTTGAGCGGGCATTATACGAGCAGTACTTC
TRBD1,TRBV6-6,TRBJ1-6,.,CASSEPGTGNSPLHF,TGTGCCAGCAGCGAGCCCGGGACAGGGAACTCACCCCTCCACTTT
.,TRBV6-2/TRBV6-3,TRBJ2-7,few,CASSAARDFTYEQYF,TGTGCCAGCAGCGCCGCCCGGGACTTCACCTACGAGCAGTACTTC
TRBD1,TRBV28,TRBJ2-6,.,CASSLWGDRGSGANVLTF,TGTGCCAGCAGTTTATGGGGGGACAGGGGGTCTGGGGCCAACGTCCTGACTTTC
.,TRBV30,TRBJ1-2,.,CAWSPAGWGGYTF,TGTGCCTGGAGCCCCGCGGGGTGGGGGGGCTACACCTTC
.,TRBV5-1,TRBJ2-3,once,CASSLSGRTDTQYF,TGCGCCAGCAGCTTGAGCGGCAGGACAGATACGCAGTATTTT
TRBD1,TRBV15,TRBJ2-7,.,CATSRGDSSYEQYF,TGTGCCACCAGCAGAGGGGACAGCTCCTACGAGCAGTACTTC